This T cell receptor (beta chain) was documented in a study of cytomegalovirus exposure and HLA in healthy donors. Researchers ran the PCR with 60 Vbeta and 13 Jbeta primers. Method: immunoSEQ multiplex PCR; TCRdb's copy keeps in-frame clones and lacks some. The data show fewer than 350,000 clones, 70% to 90% seen once. This receptor was obtained from a woman younger than 35 in good health and CMV-seronegative. Sample: PBMCs.

CDR3 protein: CASSVGTSDSYEQYF. For the CDR3, the DNA is TGTGCCAGCAGCGTAGGGACTAGCGACTCCTACGAGCAGTACTTC. V gene TRBV9 combines with J gene TRBJ2-7, with TRBD2 matching over 9 bases. The CDR3 sequence is 15 residues long. In germline, CDR1 is SGDLS, CDR2 YYNGEE. Trimming took 0 bases from V and 0 from J; bases not matched to a gene: 1. The entire variable domain, with the rest obtained from reference TRBV9 and TRBJ2-7, is as follows: DSGVTQTPKHLITATGQRVTLRCSPRSGDLSVYWYQQSLDQGLQFLIQYYNGEERAKGNILERFSAQQFPDLHSELNLSSLELGDSALYFCASSVGTSDSYEQYFGPGTRLTVT.